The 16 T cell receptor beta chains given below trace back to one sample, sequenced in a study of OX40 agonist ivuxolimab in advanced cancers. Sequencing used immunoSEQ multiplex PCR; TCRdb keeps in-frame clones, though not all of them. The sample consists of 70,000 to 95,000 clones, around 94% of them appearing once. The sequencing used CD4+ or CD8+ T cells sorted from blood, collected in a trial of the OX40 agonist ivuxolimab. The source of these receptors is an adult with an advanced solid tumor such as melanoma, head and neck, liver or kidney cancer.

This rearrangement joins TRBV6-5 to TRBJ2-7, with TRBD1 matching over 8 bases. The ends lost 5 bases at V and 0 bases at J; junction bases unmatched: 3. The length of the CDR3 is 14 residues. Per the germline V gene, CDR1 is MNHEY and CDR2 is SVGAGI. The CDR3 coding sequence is TGTGCCAGCAGTGACAGGGGTCTCTCCTACGAGCAGTACTTC. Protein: CASSDRGLSYEQYF.

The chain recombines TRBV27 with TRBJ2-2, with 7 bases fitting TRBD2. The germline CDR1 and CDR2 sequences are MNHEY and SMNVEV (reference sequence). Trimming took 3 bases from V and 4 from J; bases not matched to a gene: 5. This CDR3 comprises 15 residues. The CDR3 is CASSFASGGTGELFF. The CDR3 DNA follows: TGTGCCAGCAGTTTTGCTAGCGGAGGCACCGGGGAGCTGTTTTTT.

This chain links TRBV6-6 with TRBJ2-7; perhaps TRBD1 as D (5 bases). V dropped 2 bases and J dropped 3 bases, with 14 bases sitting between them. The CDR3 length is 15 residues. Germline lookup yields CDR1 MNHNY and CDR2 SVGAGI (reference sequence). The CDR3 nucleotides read TGTGCCAGCAGTTACCGGCAGGGTAACTACTACGAGCAGTACTTC. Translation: CASSYRQGNYYEQYF.

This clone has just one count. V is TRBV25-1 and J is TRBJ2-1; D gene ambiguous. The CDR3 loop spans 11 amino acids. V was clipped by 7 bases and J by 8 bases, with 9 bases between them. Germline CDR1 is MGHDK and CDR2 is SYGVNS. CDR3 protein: CASTFVYEQFF. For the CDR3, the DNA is TGTGCCAGCACCTTTGTCTATGAGCAGTTCTTC.

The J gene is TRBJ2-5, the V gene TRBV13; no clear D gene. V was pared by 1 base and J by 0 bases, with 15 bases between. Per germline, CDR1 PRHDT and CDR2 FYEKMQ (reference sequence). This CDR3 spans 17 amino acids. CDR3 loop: CASSLEAGGPYQETQYF. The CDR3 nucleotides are TGTGCCAGCAGCTTAGAGGCTGGTGGGCCCTACCAAGAGACCCAGTACTTC.

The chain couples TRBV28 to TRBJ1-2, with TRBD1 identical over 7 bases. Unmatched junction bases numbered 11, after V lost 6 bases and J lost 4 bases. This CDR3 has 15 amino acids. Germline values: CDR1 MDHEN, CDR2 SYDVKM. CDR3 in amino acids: CASSQRQGRTYGYTF. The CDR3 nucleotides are TGTGCCAGCAGCCAGAGACAGGGTCGCACCTATGGCTACACCTTC.

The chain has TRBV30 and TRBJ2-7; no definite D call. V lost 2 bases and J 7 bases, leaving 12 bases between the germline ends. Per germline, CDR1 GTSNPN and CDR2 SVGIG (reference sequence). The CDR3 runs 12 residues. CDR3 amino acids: CAWSPVGAEQYF. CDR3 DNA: TGTGCCTGGAGTCCCGTGGGTGCAGAGCAGTACTTC.

The DNA for the CDR3 is TGTGCCAGCAGTAGACCCCCCGACAGGGGTGCTACGCAGTATTTT. Protein: CASSRPPDRGATQYF. The chain combines TRBV27 with TRBJ2-3; TRBD1 aligns across 8 bases. The V gene's germline CDR1 is MNHEY and CDR2 SMNVEV (reference sequence). V dropped 5 bases and J dropped 8; count of bases not matched to a gene: 12. The CDR3 spans 15 residues.

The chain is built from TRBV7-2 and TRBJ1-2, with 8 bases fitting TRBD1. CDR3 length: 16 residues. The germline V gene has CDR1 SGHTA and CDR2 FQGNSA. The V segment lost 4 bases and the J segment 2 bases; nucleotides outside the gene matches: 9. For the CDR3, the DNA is TGTGCCAGCAGCTCTTTACGGACAGGGTTAAACTATGGCTACACCTTC. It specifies CASSSLRTGLNYGYTF.

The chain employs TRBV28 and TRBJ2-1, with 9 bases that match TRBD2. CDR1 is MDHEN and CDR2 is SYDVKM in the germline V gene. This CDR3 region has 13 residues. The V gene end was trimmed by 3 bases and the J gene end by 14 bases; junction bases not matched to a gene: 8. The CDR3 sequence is CASSLGSGRREFF. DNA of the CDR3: TGTGCCAGCAGTTTGGGTAGCGGGAGAAGAGAGTTCTTC.

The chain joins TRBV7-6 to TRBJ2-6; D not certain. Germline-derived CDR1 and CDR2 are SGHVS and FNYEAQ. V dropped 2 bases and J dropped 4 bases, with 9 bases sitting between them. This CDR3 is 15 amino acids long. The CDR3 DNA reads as TGTGCCAGCAGCTTATTAGGTTACGGGGCCAACGTCCTGACTTTC. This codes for CASSLLGYGANVLTF.

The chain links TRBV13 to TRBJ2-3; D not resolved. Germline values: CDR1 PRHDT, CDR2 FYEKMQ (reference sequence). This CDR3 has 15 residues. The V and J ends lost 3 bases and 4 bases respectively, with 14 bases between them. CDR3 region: CASSLGSLVSDTQYF. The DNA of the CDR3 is TGTGCCAGCAGCTTGGGTAGCCTGGTCTCAGATACGCAGTATTTT.

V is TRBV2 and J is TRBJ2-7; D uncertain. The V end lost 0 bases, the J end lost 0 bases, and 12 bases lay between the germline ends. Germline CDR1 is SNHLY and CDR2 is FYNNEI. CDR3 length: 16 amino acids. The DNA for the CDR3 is TGTGCCAGCAGTGAAGCGAGAAGGGTTAGCTCCTACGAGCAGTACTTC. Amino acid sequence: CASSEARRVSSYEQYF.

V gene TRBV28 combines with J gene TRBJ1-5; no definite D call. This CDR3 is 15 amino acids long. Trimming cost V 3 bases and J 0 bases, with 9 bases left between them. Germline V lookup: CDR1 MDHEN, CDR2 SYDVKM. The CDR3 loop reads CASSFAENSNQPQHF. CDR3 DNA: TGTGCCAGCAGTTTCGCTGAGAATAGCAATCAGCCCCAGCATTTT.

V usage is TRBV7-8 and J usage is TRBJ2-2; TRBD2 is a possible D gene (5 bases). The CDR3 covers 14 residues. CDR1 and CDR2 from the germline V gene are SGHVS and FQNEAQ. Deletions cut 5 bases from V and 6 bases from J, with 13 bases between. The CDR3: CASSKTGLPGELFF. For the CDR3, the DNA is TGTGCCAGCAGCAAGACCGGACTCCCCGGGGAGCTGTTTTTT. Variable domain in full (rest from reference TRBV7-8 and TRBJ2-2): GAGVSQSPRYKVAKRGQDVALRCDPISGHVSLFWYQQALGQGPEFLTYFQNEAQLDKSGLPSDRFFAERPEGSVSTLKIQRTQQEDSAVYLCASSKTGLPGELFFGEGSRLTVL.

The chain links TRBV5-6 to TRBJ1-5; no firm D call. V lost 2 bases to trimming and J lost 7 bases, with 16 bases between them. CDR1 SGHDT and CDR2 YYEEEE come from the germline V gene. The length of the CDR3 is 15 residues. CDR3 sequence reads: CASSFARTPGQPQHF. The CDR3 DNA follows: TGTGCCAGCAGCTTTGCACGGACTCCGGGGCAGCCCCAGCATTTT.